This TCR beta chain is from a study of control samples from healthy donors and cancer patients. This clone was counted between two and nine times. V dropped 4 bases and J dropped 0 bases, with 14 bases sitting between them. The germline CDR1 and CDR2 sequences are SGHRS and YFSETQ. The CDR3 is 16 residues long. Sequencing was performed with immunoSEQ multiplex PCR; in TCRdb, only in-frame clones are kept and a portion is missing. In the table there are tens of thousands of clones, 79% of which are singletons. The sample comprised PBMCs. The chain has TRBV5-1 and TRBJ2-1; D might be TRBD2 (7 bases). The clonotype comes from a man in his 60s with head and neck cancer. The CDR3 bases are TGCGCCAGCAGCGGGGGGGCAGGCCACTCCTACAATGAGCAGTTCTTC. Protein: CASSGGAGHSYNEQFF.